This is a list of T cell receptor beta chains from one sample in a study of CD8+CD57+ T cells in acquired aplastic anemia. From the reads, TCRdb called clonotypes with MiXCR, one entry per CDR3 protein. The table records 200,000 to 250,000 distinct CDR3 sequences, approximately 60% of them present only once. Sequenced sample: sorted CD4+, CD8+, or CD8+CD57+ T cells (not recorded which) from PBMCs. These receptors were obtained from a human donor with aplastic anemia. The CDR3 runs from the conserved cysteine through the conserved F or W. The D gene is left open where the match is weak. Clone size is shown for a subset of rows, as once, few, many or a class of expanded clone.

j_gene: TRBJ2-5; d_gene: TRBD1; abundance: -; v_gene: TRBV20-1; CDR3nt: TGCAGTGCTAGAGATCAGATAGGGGGCATGGGGGAGACCCAGTACTTC; CDR3aa: CSARDQIGGMGETQYF
j_gene: TRBJ1-6; d_gene: -; abundance: few; v_gene: TRBV9; CDR3nt: TGTGCCAGCAGCGCTGAGGGGTCACCCCTCCACTTT; CDR3aa: CASSAEGSPLHF
j_gene: TRBJ2-3; d_gene: TRBD2; abundance: many; v_gene: TRBV5-1; CDR3nt: TGCGCCAGCAGCCCGGGACTAGCGACAGATACGCAGTATTTT; CDR3aa: CASSPGLATDTQYF
j_gene: TRBJ2-7; d_gene: -; abundance: few; v_gene: TRBV7-9; CDR3nt: TGTGCCAGCAGCTTGTTGAGGGCCGAGCAGTACTTC; CDR3aa: CASSLLRAEQYF
j_gene: TRBJ1-1; d_gene: -; abundance: -; v_gene: TRBV19; CDR3nt: TGTGCCAGCAGCTTGAGGCAGGGCGACACTGAAGCTTTCTTT; CDR3aa: CASSLRQGDTEAFF
j_gene: TRBJ1-1; d_gene: -; abundance: once; v_gene: TRBV20-1; CDR3nt: TGCAGTGCTAGACAGGGAAGAGCTGAAGCTTTCTTT; CDR3aa: CSARQGRAEAFF
j_gene: TRBJ2-7; d_gene: TRBD1; abundance: -; v_gene: TRBV20-1; CDR3nt: TGCAGTGCTAGAGATCCCGGGACAGGGGGTACCGAGCAGTACTTC; CDR3aa: CSARDPGTGGTEQYF
j_gene: TRBJ1-6; d_gene: TRBD1; abundance: -; v_gene: TRBV20-1; CDR3nt: TGCAGTGCCCAGTCCGGGACAGGCAATTCACCCCTCCACTTT; CDR3aa: CSAQSGTGNSPLHF
j_gene: TRBJ2-3; d_gene: -; abundance: -; v_gene: TRBV7-3; CDR3nt: TGTGCCAGCGGGGAGCCCACAGATACGCAGTATTTT; CDR3aa: CASGEPTDTQYF
j_gene: TRBJ1-2; d_gene: -; abundance: -; v_gene: TRBV9; CDR3nt: TGTGCCAGCAGCGCCCCAGATAACTATGGCTACACCTTC; CDR3aa: CASSAPDNYGYTF
j_gene: TRBJ2-5; d_gene: -; abundance: -; v_gene: TRBV7-6; CDR3nt: TGTGCCAGCAGCTTTGCAGGGGCAGAGACCCAGTACTTC; CDR3aa: CASSFAGAETQYF
j_gene: TRBJ2-7; d_gene: -; abundance: -; v_gene: TRBV9; CDR3nt: TGTGCCAGCAGCGTAGGGGCCTCTAGCGAGCAGTACTTC; CDR3aa: CASSVGASSEQYF
j_gene: TRBJ2-7; d_gene: TRBD2; abundance: -; v_gene: TRBV4-2; CDR3nt: TGTGCCAGCAGCCAAGATCTCACTAGCGGGAGAGACGAGCAGTACTTC; CDR3aa: CASSQDLTSGRDEQYF
j_gene: TRBJ2-2; d_gene: -; abundance: -; v_gene: TRBV15; CDR3nt: TGTGCCACCAGCAGAGATCCAGGGGACGGGGAGCTGTTTTTT; CDR3aa: CATSRDPGDGELFF
j_gene: TRBJ2-3; d_gene: TRBD2; abundance: few; v_gene: TRBV29-1; CDR3nt: TGCAGCGTTGACTGGACTAGCGGGAGCACAGATACGCAGTATTTT; CDR3aa: CSVDWTSGSTDTQYF
j_gene: TRBJ1-1; d_gene: TRBD1; abundance: -; v_gene: TRBV20-1; CDR3nt: TGCAGTGCTGACCGACAGGGGGGGAATGAAGCTTTCTTT; CDR3aa: CSADRQGGNEAFF
j_gene: TRBJ2-3; d_gene: -; abundance: -; v_gene: TRBV29-1; CDR3nt: TGCAGCGCCATACTAGCTGCAGATACGCAGTATTTT; CDR3aa: CSAILAADTQYF
j_gene: TRBJ2-3; d_gene: -; abundance: few; v_gene: TRBV9; CDR3nt: TGTGCCAGCAGCGTTCCGGGAACAGATACGCAGTATTTT; CDR3aa: CASSVPGTDTQYF
j_gene: TRBJ2-3; d_gene: TRBD2; abundance: -; v_gene: TRBV6-5; CDR3nt: TGTGCCAGCAGTTCTCCCGTTACTAGCGGGGGAACAGATACGCAGTATTTT; CDR3aa: CASSSPVTSGGTDTQYF
j_gene: TRBJ1-1; d_gene: -; abundance: many; v_gene: TRBV7-9; CDR3nt: TGTGCCAGCAGCTTAGGGGGGGAAGGAGCTTTCTTT; CDR3aa: CASSLGGEGAFF
j_gene: TRBJ2-7; d_gene: -; abundance: -; v_gene: TRBV7-9; CDR3nt: TGTGTCAGCAGCTTAGTGAACGACCACGAGCAGTACTTC; CDR3aa: CVSSLVNDHEQYF
j_gene: TRBJ2-7; d_gene: -; abundance: -; v_gene: TRBV19; CDR3nt: TGTGCCAGTAGTATACAGGGGCAAGAGCAGTACTTC; CDR3aa: CASSIQGQEQYF
j_gene: TRBJ2-2; d_gene: -; abundance: many; v_gene: TRBV24-1; CDR3nt: TGTGCCACCAGTGACTGGGCGCAAGCCGGGGAGCTGTTTTTT; CDR3aa: CATSDWAQAGELFF
j_gene: TRBJ1-1; d_gene: TRBD1; abundance: -; v_gene: TRBV19; CDR3nt: TGTGCCAGTAGTCTACGGACGGGACAGAATCGAGCTTTCTTT; CDR3aa: CASSLRTGQNRAFF
j_gene: TRBJ1-6; d_gene: -; abundance: -; v_gene: TRBV20-1; CDR3nt: TGCAGTGCTAGGGGAGCGAATTCACCCCTCCACTTT; CDR3aa: CSARGANSPLHF
j_gene: TRBJ2-5; d_gene: -; abundance: once; v_gene: TRBV29-1; CDR3nt: TGCAGCGTTGAAGATCGTCATCGAGATGAAGAGACCCAGTACTTC; CDR3aa: CSVEDRHRDEETQYF
j_gene: TRBJ2-7; d_gene: -; abundance: -; v_gene: TRBV7-6; CDR3nt: TGTGCCAGCAGCCCACAGGGAAAGTCCTACGAGCAGTACTTC; CDR3aa: CASSPQGKSYEQYF
j_gene: TRBJ2-1; d_gene: TRBD1; abundance: -; v_gene: TRBV19; CDR3nt: TGTGCCAGTAGTTTAGGGCAGGGGGCCGGTGAGCAGTTCTTC; CDR3aa: CASSLGQGAGEQFF
j_gene: TRBJ1-3; d_gene: -; abundance: few; v_gene: TRBV10-3; CDR3nt: TGTGCCATCAGTGATAGCAGCTCTGGAAACACCATATATTTT; CDR3aa: CAISDSSSGNTIYF
j_gene: TRBJ2-1; d_gene: TRBD1; abundance: -; v_gene: TRBV19; CDR3nt: TGTGCCAGTAGTAAAGGACAGGGGGTCGTTGAGCAGTTCTTC; CDR3aa: CASSKGQGVVEQFF
j_gene: TRBJ2-1; d_gene: -; abundance: -; v_gene: TRBV10-3; CDR3nt: TGTGCCATCAGTGAAAGTCTTCTGTCGAACAATGAGCAGTTCTTC; CDR3aa: CAISESLLSNNEQFF
j_gene: TRBJ2-2; d_gene: -; abundance: many; v_gene: TRBV11-2; CDR3nt: TGTGCCAGCAGCTTATCGGGGGTTGGCACCGGGGAGCTGTTTTTT; CDR3aa: CASSLSGVGTGELFF
j_gene: TRBJ1-1; d_gene: TRBD1; abundance: few; v_gene: TRBV24-1; CDR3nt: TGTGCCACCAAGGAGTCAGGGGGGAACACTGAAGCTTTCTTT; CDR3aa: CATKESGGNTEAFF
j_gene: TRBJ2-7; d_gene: TRBD1; abundance: many; v_gene: TRBV7-9; CDR3nt: TGTGCCAGCAGCCCCGGGACAGGATACTCCTACGAGCAGTACTTC; CDR3aa: CASSPGTGYSYEQYF
j_gene: TRBJ2-7; d_gene: -; abundance: -; v_gene: TRBV15; CDR3nt: TGTGCCGCGCGATCTGGAGGGGGAACCTACGAGCAGTACTTC; CDR3aa: CAARSGGGTYEQYF
j_gene: TRBJ1-5; d_gene: TRBD1; abundance: -; v_gene: TRBV9; CDR3nt: TGTGCCAGCAGCGTAGGCGGGACAGTCAATCAGCCCCAGCATTTT; CDR3aa: CASSVGGTVNQPQHF
j_gene: TRBJ1-1; d_gene: -; abundance: -; v_gene: TRBV20-1; CDR3nt: TGCAGTGAGACCCGCAGGGAATACACTGAAGCTTTCTTT; CDR3aa: CSETRREYTEAFF
j_gene: TRBJ2-1; d_gene: TRBD2; abundance: -; v_gene: TRBV15; CDR3nt: TGTGCCACCAGCTCAACCGCGGGGGGGCCATACTCCTACAATGAGCAGTTCTTC; CDR3aa: CATSSTAGGPYSYNEQFF
j_gene: TRBJ1-2; d_gene: TRBD1; abundance: -; v_gene: TRBV24-1; CDR3nt: TGTGCCACCAGTGACCCCCGGGACAGGAGAGGTGGCTACACCTTC; CDR3aa: CATSDPRDRRGGYTF
j_gene: TRBJ2-3; d_gene: TRBD1; abundance: -; v_gene: TRBV5-1; CDR3nt: TGCGCCAGCAGCTTGGTCGGACAGGTCACAGATACGCAGTATTTT; CDR3aa: CASSLVGQVTDTQYF
j_gene: TRBJ1-4; d_gene: TRBD1; abundance: once; v_gene: TRBV10-3; CDR3nt: TGTGCCAGCAGCCAAACAGGGGAGGGTGAAAAACTGTTTTTT; CDR3aa: CASSQTGEGEKLFF